The 5 T cell receptor beta chains below all came from one sample that was sequenced in a study of T cell responses to AZD1222 COVID-19 vaccine. Clones were sequenced by immunoSEQ multiplex PCR, and TCRdb holds only the in-frame ones, with some missing. The table includes about 83,000 clones, approximately 85% detected once. Sample: peripheral blood, taken on day 0 of AZD1222 vaccination. These TCRs come from an adult in good health.

The V gene is TRBV15, the J gene TRBJ2-2; D remains unclear. The CDR3 totals 17 residues. The V end lost 3 bases, the J end lost 2 bases, and 16 bases lay between the germline ends. Germline-derived CDR1 and CDR2 are LNHNV and YYDKDF (reference sequence). CDR3 nucleotides: TGTGCCACCAGCAGGGGTACCGGACGGATTAACACCGGGGAGCTGTTTTTT. Translated: CATSRGTGRINTGELFF. Based on the CDR3 plus reference TRBV15 and TRBJ2-2, the full variable domain is DAMVIQNPRYQVTQFGKPVTLSCSQTLNHNVMYWYQQKSSQAPKLLFHYYDKDFNNEADTPDNFQSRRPNTSFCFLDIRSPGLGDTAMYLCATSRGTGRINTGELFFGEGSRLTVL.

This rearrangement joins TRBV24-1 to TRBJ2-7; 9 positions agree with TRBD2. J lost 5 bases, V lost 3 bases, and 1 base had no gene match. The CDR3 spans 13 residues. Germline V gene sequence: CDR1 KGHDR, CDR2 SFDVKD. CDR3 protein: CATSDGTSHEQYF. CDR3 coding DNA: TGTGCCACCAGTGATGGGACTAGCCACGAGCAGTACTTC.

The chain is built from TRBV5-1 and TRBJ1-2; possibly TRBD1 for D (5 bases). V lost 0 bases to trimming and J lost 0 bases, with 9 bases between them. CDR3 length equals 15 residues. The V gene's germline CDR1 is SGHRS and CDR2 YFSETQ. This CDR3 is CASSLGGATNYGYTF. CDR3 DNA sequence: TGCGCCAGCAGCTTGGGAGGGGCGACTAACTATGGCTACACCTTC.

The V gene is TRBV24-1, the J gene TRBJ2-1; TRBD2 matches at 10 bases. The CDR3 length is 20 residues. Germline loops: CDR1 KGHDR, CDR2 SFDVKD. J was trimmed by 0 bases and V by 5 bases; bases with no gene match: 15. The CDR3 spells CATSGKWTSGAIRSYNEQFF. As DNA, the CDR3 is TGTGCCACCAGTGGCAAGTGGACTAGCGGAGCTATTCGCTCCTACAATGAGCAGTTCTTC.

V and J are TRBV19 and TRBJ2-4; D gene ambiguous. The CDR3 totals 13 residues. Trimming took 7 bases from V and 6 from J, leaving 13 bases between them. Germline assignment: CDR1 LNHDA and CDR2 SQIVND (reference sequence). The CDR3 region is CASNVKGLNIQYF. The CDR3 region has the DNA TGTGCCAGTAATGTCAAGGGCCTAAACATTCAGTACTTC.